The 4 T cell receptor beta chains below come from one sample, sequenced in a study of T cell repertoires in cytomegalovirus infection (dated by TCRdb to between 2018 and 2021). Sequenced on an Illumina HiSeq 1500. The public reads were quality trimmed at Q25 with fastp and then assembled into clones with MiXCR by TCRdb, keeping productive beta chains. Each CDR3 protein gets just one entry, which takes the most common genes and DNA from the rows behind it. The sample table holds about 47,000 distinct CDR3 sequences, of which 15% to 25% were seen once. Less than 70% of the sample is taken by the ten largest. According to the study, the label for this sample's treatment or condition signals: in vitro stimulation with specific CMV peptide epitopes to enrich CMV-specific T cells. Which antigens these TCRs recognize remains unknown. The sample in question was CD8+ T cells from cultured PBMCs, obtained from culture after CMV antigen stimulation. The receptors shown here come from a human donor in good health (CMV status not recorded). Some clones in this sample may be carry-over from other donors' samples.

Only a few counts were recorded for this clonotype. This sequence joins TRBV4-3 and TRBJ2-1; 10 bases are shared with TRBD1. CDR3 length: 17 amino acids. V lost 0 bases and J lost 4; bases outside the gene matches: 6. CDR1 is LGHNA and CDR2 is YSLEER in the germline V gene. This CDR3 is CASSQDATGGAYNEQFF. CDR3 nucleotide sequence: TGCGCCAGCAGCCAAGATGCGACAGGGGGCGCTTACAATGAGCAGTTCTTC.

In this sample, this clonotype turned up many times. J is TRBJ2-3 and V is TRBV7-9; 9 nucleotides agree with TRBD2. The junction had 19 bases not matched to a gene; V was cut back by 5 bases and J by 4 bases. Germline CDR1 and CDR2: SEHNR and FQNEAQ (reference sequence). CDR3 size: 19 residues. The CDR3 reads CASSPFLGLRREGADTQYF. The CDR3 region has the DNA TGTGCCAGCAGCCCTTTTCTTGGCCTGCGGCGGGAGGGCGCAGATACGCAGTATTTT.

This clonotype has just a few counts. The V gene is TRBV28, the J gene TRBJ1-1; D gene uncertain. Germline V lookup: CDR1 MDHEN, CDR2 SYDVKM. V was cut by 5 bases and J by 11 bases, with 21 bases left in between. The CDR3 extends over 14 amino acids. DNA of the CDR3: TGTGCCAGCAGTGATGACGGACTGATTTTCGGGGCTTTCTTT. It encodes CASSDDGLIFGAFF.

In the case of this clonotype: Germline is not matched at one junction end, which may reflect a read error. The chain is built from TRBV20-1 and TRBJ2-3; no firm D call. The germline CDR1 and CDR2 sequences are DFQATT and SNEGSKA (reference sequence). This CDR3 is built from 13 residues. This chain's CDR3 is CSARPPPADTRYF. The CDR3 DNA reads TGCAGTGCTAGGCCTCCACCGGCAGATACGCGGTATTTT.